A single T cell receptor (beta chain) is shown here with its context. Its antigen is as yet unknown. Healthy bone marrow donors formed the donor group. This entry comes from a study of cytomegalovirus exposure and HLA in healthy donors. CDR1 and CDR2 (germline): SGDLS, YYNGEE. V was trimmed by 1 base and J by 4 bases, leaving 8 bases between them. There are 14 residues in the CDR3. The PCR was carried out with 60 Vbeta primers and 13 Jbeta primers. TCRdb's table, derived via immunoSEQ multiplex PCR, lists solely in-frame clones and lacks some. Of around 200,000 clones listed, roughly four fifths were seen once; the top ten hold about 1.9%. General study results and limits: Presence/absence analysis assumed near-uniform sequencing depth across donors. There were over 150 TCR beta chains listed as cytomegalovirus-associated. In a later analysis, TCR association rates varied by HLA locus: DRB1 most, HLA-C fewest.

This rearrangement joins TRBV9 to TRBJ2-2; D remains ambiguous. This receptor was taken from a man in his thirties or forties in good health and CMV-seronegative. Sequencing input: PBMCs. The chain's CDR3 is CASSVQVSTGELFF. The CDR3 nucleotides read TGTGCCAGCAGCGTACAGGTTAGCACCGGGGAGCTGTTTTTT.